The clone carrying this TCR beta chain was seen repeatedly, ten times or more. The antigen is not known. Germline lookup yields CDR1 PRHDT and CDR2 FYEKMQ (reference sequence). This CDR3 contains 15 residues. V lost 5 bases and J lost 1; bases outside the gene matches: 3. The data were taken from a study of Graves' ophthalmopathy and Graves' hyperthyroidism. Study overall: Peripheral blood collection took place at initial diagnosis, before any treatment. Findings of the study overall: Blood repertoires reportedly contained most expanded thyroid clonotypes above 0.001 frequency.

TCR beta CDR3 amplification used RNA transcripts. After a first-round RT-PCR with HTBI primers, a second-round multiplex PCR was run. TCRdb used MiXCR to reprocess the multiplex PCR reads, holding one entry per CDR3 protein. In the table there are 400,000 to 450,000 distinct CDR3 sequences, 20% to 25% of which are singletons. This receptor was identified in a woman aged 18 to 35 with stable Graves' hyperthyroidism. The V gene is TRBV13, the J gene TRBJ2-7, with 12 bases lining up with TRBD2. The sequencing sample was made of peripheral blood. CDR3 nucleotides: TGTGCCAGCAGCCCAGGACTAGCGGGGTCCTACGAGCAGTACTTC. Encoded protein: CASSPGLAGSYEQYF.